Listed below are T cell receptor beta chains from one sample, sequenced in a study of control samples from healthy donors and cancer patients. The data were produced by immunoSEQ multiplex PCR, yet TCRdb's version contains in-frame clones alone and is incomplete. The sample yields 110,000 or so clones, more than 85% seen once. What was sequenced was blood. Source of these receptors: a woman in her forties or fifties in good health. The CDR3 runs from the conserved cysteine through the conserved F or W. The order of the fields is J gene, V gene, D gene, clone size, CDR3 DNA, CDR3 protein. D genes are given only for firm matches. Not every row has a clone size; where given, it reads once, few, many or a size class.

TRBJ2-2 TRBV24-1 . . TGTGCCACCAGTGACCTCGGACTGGGGAACACCGGGGAGCTGTTTTTT CATSDLGLGNTGELFF
TRBJ2-1 TRBV9 . . TGTGCCAGCAGCGTATCAGCTGGGTCCTACAATGAGCAGTTCTTC CASSVSAGSYNEQFF
TRBJ2-5 TRBV7-8 TRBD2 . TGTGCCAGCAGCCAAAATCTAGCGGGAGGGCCCGAGACCCAGTACTTC CASSQNLAGGPETQYF
TRBJ1-5 TRBV19 TRBD1 once TGTGCCACCAGAGGACAGGGGAGCGGCAATCAGCCCCAGCATTTT CATRGQGSGNQPQHF
TRBJ2-6 TRBV6-2/TRBV6-3 . once TGTGCCAGCAGTTATCCCGATACTCAGGGCGCTGGGGCCAACGTCCTGACTTTC CASSYPDTQGAGANVLTF
TRBJ2-1 TRBV9 . . TGTGCCAGCAGCGTCCTCGGCCTCAGGCAGTTCTTC CASSVLGLRQFF
TRBJ1-3 TRBV27 . . TGTGCCAGCAGTTTAGGAGATGGAAACACCATATATTTT CASSLGDGNTIYF
TRBJ2-3 TRBV21-1 . . TGTGCCAGCAGCGCCACGCTAGCGTCTAGCACAGATACGCAGTATTTT CASSATLASSTDTQYF
TRBJ1-5 TRBV5-5 . . TGTGCCAGCAGCTTAACGACAGAGACCAATCAGCCCCAGCATTTT CASSLTTETNQPQHF
TRBJ2-7 TRBV2 . . TGTGCCAGCAGGCGAGTCGGAGTGGGGGTGGGCGAGCAGTACTTC CASRRVGVGVGEQYF
TRBJ2-7 TRBV3-1/TRBV3-2 . . TGTGCCAGCACCCCGACAGGGACTCCCTACGAGCAGTACTTC CASTPTGTPYEQYF
TRBJ1-3 TRBV19 TRBD1 . TGTGCCAGTAGTATACCCGGGACAGGGGGAGACACCATATATTTT CASSIPGTGGDTIYF
TRBJ2-3 TRBV3-1/TRBV3-2 . . TGTGCCAGCAGCCTCCTGGGGGTTAGCACAGATACGCAGTATTTT CASSLLGVSTDTQYF
TRBJ1-2 TRBV11-2 . . TGTGCCAGCAGCCCCTCAGTATTCACACGACAGGCGACTAACTATGGCTACACCTTC CASSPSVFTRQATNYGYTF
TRBJ2-1 TRBV5-4 . . TGTGCCAGCAGCTTGCCAGGGGGGCTTCGAGATGAGCAGTTCTTC CASSLPGGLRDEQFF
TRBJ1-4 TRBV7-9 . . TGTGCCAGCAGCTCCCCGGGGGGGGCAGGAGTTTTT CASSSPGGAGVF
TRBJ1-6 TRBV2 . . TGTGCCAGCAGTGATCCAGGGTCCAAAAATTCACCCCTCCACTTT CASSDPGSKNSPLHF
TRBJ1-2 TRBV2 . once TGTGCCAGCAGTGAAGGGGGTTGGGGGGGCTACACCTTC CASSEGGWGGYTF
TRBJ2-5 TRBV3-1/TRBV3-2 . . TGTGCCAGCAGCCAAGTTCTGGGTGCGGAGACCCAGTACTTC CASSQVLGAETQYF
TRBJ1-6 TRBV5-6 . . TGTGCCAGCAGCCCCTTTACTACCGGACTCTTAAATTCACCCCTCCACTTT CASSPFTTGLLNSPLHF
TRBJ1-1 TRBV25-1 TRBD1 . TGTGCCAGCAATCAGGACAGGTCTTCAGCTTTCTTT CASNQDRSSAFF
TRBJ1-1 TRBV29-1 TRBD1 . TGCAGCGCCTGGGACAGGGCCCTCACTGAAGCTTTCTTT CSAWDRALTEAFF
TRBJ2-3 TRBV7-9 . . TGTGCCAGCAGCTCTGACGGGAAAGCAGATACGCAGTATTTT CASSSDGKADTQYF
TRBJ1-5 TRBV9 TRBD1 . TGTGCCAGCAGCCTTGGGACAGGCGGTCAGCCCCAGCATTTT CASSLGTGGQPQHF
TRBJ2-3 TRBV5-1 . once TGCGCCAGCAGCTTTAGAGGCTCGGGCACAGATACGCAGTATTTT CASSFRGSGTDTQYF
TRBJ2-3 TRBV5-4 . once TGTGCCAGCAGCTCGCCTCTACGGGATACGCAGTATTTT CASSSPLRDTQYF